What follows describes a single TCR beta chain. No antigen is known for it. No much larger clone exists at a distance of one base, and base qualities are not known. Collaborating institutions collected whole blood in K2EDTA tubes following their own protocols. For TCRbeta analysis, collaborators shipped samples in one of three forms: frozen whole blood, isolated PBMCs, or DNA extracted from either of those sample types. The sample is drawn from a study of blood T cell repertoires in COVID-19 (dated by TCRdb to between 2020 and 2021). For the wider study: Samples from collaborators originated in the United States, Italy and Spain and spanned both the acute and convalescent phases of COVID-19. The material from the prospective study consisted of cDNA or gDNA derived from T cells, B-cell-depleted T cells, or PBMCs. Deeply sampled blood TCRbeta repertoires from subjects exposed to, actively infected with, or recovered from COVID-19 were included in the dataset. The samples were drawn from two sources: the first 160 participants of the ongoing ImmuneRACE study, and 1,000 to 1,500 subjects contributed by 6 global collaborators. A freely available public database, intended as a resource for researchers studying the immune response to SARS-CoV-2, is where the repertoires were released. Nearly every sample came with metadata listing a de-identified subject ID, COVID-19 status, age in years and sex. Where HLA class I and class II types were available, the types were taken from metadata supplied by the sample provider, not from assay-based typing. Broad study findings and their caveats: Clinical and demographic metadata were provided uncurated, with the amount varying by source and participant.

V loses 5 bases, J loses 9 bases, and the germline ends lie 14 bases apart. Including the terminal cysteine and phenylalanine, the CDR3 comprises 13 residues. The only DNA kept is the CDR3, 39 bases in frame from the first base. CDR1 and CDR2 (SGHTA, FQGNSA) derive from the germline V gene. TCRbeta CDR3 regions were amplified from genomic DNA by means of the immunoSEQ Assay, a bias-controlled multiplex PCR. As for how the authors treated the data: The number of nucleated cells in each sample was estimated from the amplification of reference gene primers within the assay. Sequence reads were collapsed and filtered to measure the absolute abundance of every unique TCRbeta CDR3 rearrangement. Productive Simpson clonality was computed per sample as the square root of Simpson's diversity index over productive rearrangements. TCRdb provides this immuneACCESS table in a form limited to in-frame rearrangements. Some clones are lacking; in checked studies, under half of them reflect an unresolved V gene, and why the rest are absent is not known. V and J calls and clone size are as listed in that table; D and trimming were resolved from the DNA. Within this sample are more than 150,000 clones, with around four fifths of them counted one time only. Of the sample, 4.5% to 5.5% falls within the top ten clones.

The V gene is TRBV7-2 and the J gene is TRBJ2-4; the D gene is possibly TRBD2, with 6 bases matching. What was sequenced was peripheral blood. The clonotype comes from a woman in her 30s with acute or convalescent COVID-19. Here the CDR3 is given as CASSLGGAAIQYF. The DNA is TGTGCCAGCAGCCTCGGAGGGGCTGCCATTCAGTACTTC.